A selection of T cell receptor beta chains follows, all from one sample in a study of blood T cell repertoires in COVID-19. The assay was immunoSEQ multiplex PCR, and TCRdb's table has in-frame clones only and misses some. Here the sample spans about 150,000 clones, 87% being singletons. The sample consisted of peripheral blood. The receptors stem from a man older than 75 with acute or convalescent COVID-19. CDR3s include the opening cysteine and the closing phenylalanine or tryptophan. D genes are given only for firm matches. For some rows the clone size is stated as once, few or many, or as a class when expanded; others skip it.

J	D	V	size	DNA	CDR3
TRBJ1-1	-	TRBV5-1	-	TGCGCCAGCAGCTTGTGGCAACCCGGAGGCACTGAAGCTTTCTTT	CASSLWQPGGTEAFF
TRBJ1-5	-	TRBV2	-	TGTGCCAGCTCGATAATGACAGGAAATCAGCCCCAGCATTTT	CASSIMTGNQPQHF
TRBJ1-5	-	TRBV30	-	TGTGCCTGGAGTTCCCCGTACAATCAGCCCCAGCATTTT	CAWSSPYNQPQHF
TRBJ2-7	-	TRBV5-4	once	TGTGCCAGCAGCTTGGATTACAGGTCGCAGTACTTC	CASSLDYRSQYF
TRBJ2-5	-	TRBV27	-	TGTGCCAGCAGTTTACTCCCCGGGACTGAGACCCAGTACTTC	CASSLLPGTETQYF
TRBJ2-7	-	TRBV11-2	-	TGTGCCAGCAGCCGGCAGGGGTTCTCCTACGAGCAGTACTTC	CASSRQGFSYEQYF
TRBJ2-7	TRBD1	TRBV5-1	-	TGCGCCAGCAGCTCACCCTCCAAGCTGACAGGGGACGAGCAGTACTTC	CASSSPSKLTGDEQYF
TRBJ1-1	-	TRBV28	few	TGTGCCAGCAGGCCCCCGGGGGGGATGAACACTGAAGCTTTCTTT	CASRPPGGMNTEAFF
TRBJ2-3	-	TRBV28	-	TGTGCCAGCAGTTTTCAGGGGAGCACAGATACGCAGTATTTT	CASSFQGSTDTQYF
TRBJ2-1	-	TRBV5-1	-	TGCGCCAGCAGAACAACGAACAATGAGCAGTTCTTC	CASRTTNNEQFF
TRBJ2-2	TRBD2	TRBV29-1	-	TGCAGCGTGAGAGGACTAGCGGGAGGGCCCGGCACCGGGGAGCTGTTTTTT	CSVRGLAGGPGTGELFF
TRBJ1-2	TRBD1	TRBV7-2	-	TGTGCCAGCAGCCAACAGGGGGGCGGCTATGGCTACACCTTC	CASSQQGGGYGYTF
TRBJ2-1	TRBD1	TRBV5-5	-	TGTGCCAGCAGCTTGGATCCCGGGACAGGGAGGCAGTTCTTC	CASSLDPGTGRQFF
TRBJ1-2	-	TRBV19	once	TGTGCCAGTAGTACATCACGGGGAGGTCCTAACTATGGCTACACCTTC	CASSTSRGGPNYGYTF
TRBJ1-5	-	TRBV6-6	-	TGTGCCAGCAGTTCGGCAGGGAACAATCAGCCCCAGCATTTT	CASSSAGNNQPQHF
TRBJ1-1	-	TRBV27	-	TGTGCCAGCAGACTTTGGGAGGGGACTGAAGCTTTCTTT	CASRLWEGTEAFF
TRBJ2-7	TRBD1	TRBV11-2	-	TGTGCCAGCAGCCTACAGGGGCAGGGCGAGCAGTACTTC	CASSLQGQGEQYF
TRBJ2-3	-	TRBV9	once	TGTGCCAGCAGCGTAGCAAGTGGGGGGGCTTGGACAGATACGCAGTATTTT	CASSVASGGAWTDTQYF
TRBJ1-3	TRBD1	TRBV6-5	-	TGTGCCAGCAGTTACTCGGGGACAGGGGTCGGAAACACCATATATTTT	CASSYSGTGVGNTIYF
TRBJ1-5	TRBD1	TRBV19	-	TGTGCCAGTAGGGACAGGGCCAGGCAGCCCCAGCATTTT	CASRDRARQPQHF
TRBJ1-3	TRBD1	TRBV6-6	-	TGTGCCAGCAGTAAAACAGGGGAGGGAAACACCATATATTTT	CASSKTGEGNTIYF
TRBJ1-6	-	TRBV19	-	TGTGCCAGTACGAGTTCGAGCTCCTATAATTCACCCCTCCACTTT	CASTSSSSYNSPLHF
TRBJ2-7	-	TRBV3-1/TRBV3-2	-	TGTGCCAGCAGCCGCCGACTAGGGCCCGTCGAGCAGTACTTC	CASSRRLGPVEQYF
TRBJ2-3	TRBD2	TRBV4-2	once	TGTGCCAGCAGCCAAGTTGGGGTTGGCGGGGGGGCCTCAGATACGCAGTATTTT	CASSQVGVGGGASDTQYF
TRBJ2-7	-	TRBV6-1	once	TGTGCCAGCAGTGAACGCCCCGCAGGCCCCCTCCCCTACGAGCAGTACTTC	CASSERPAGPLPYEQYF
TRBJ1-1	-	TRBV5-1	-	TGCGCCAGCAGCTTGTTCCCCAGAGACATGAACACTGAAGCTTTCTTT	CASSLFPRDMNTEAFF
TRBJ2-7	-	TRBV18	-	TGTGCCAGCTCACATGACAGGCAGCGCGAGCAGTACTTC	CASSHDRQREQYF
TRBJ2-5	TRBD2	TRBV7-7	-	TGTGCCAGCAGCTATATAGCGGGAGGGCCGTATGAGACCCAGTACTTC	CASSYIAGGPYETQYF
TRBJ2-3	-	TRBV10-1	-	TGCGCCAGCAGTGCTCAGGTGTCCACAGATACGCAGTATTTT	CASSAQVSTDTQYF
TRBJ2-5	-	TRBV11-2	-	TGTGCCAGCAGCTTAGGGGTGACAACAACTGAAGAGACCCAGTACTTC	CASSLGVTTTEETQYF
TRBJ1-6	-	TRBV2	-	TGTGCCAGCGACCCTGCACAGGGAAACTCACCCCTCCACTTT	CASDPAQGNSPLHF
TRBJ1-5	TRBD1	TRBV5-4	-	TGTGCCAGCAGCTTACAGGGGGTCAATCAGCCCCAGCATTTT	CASSLQGVNQPQHF
TRBJ1-6	-	TRBV9	-	TGTGCCAGCAGCGTAGGTGGGACTAGGGGGGAAAACCTCCACTTT	CASSVGGTRGENLHF
TRBJ2-1	-	TRBV5-4	-	TGTGCCAGCAGCTTGGGTGGGAGCGGCCTCTCTGGGCAGTTCTTC	CASSLGGSGLSGQFF
TRBJ2-7	TRBD1	TRBV28	-	TGTGCCAGCAGTCTCATAAACAGGGGGCTTGTCTCAGGCGAGCAGTACTTC	CASSLINRGLVSGEQYF
TRBJ1-2	-	TRBV28	-	TGTGCCAGCACTTCGGAGCAGTACCGTGGCTACACCTTC	CASTSEQYRGYTF
TRBJ1-3	-	TRBV6-5	-	TGTGCCAGCAGTTCCCCTCTCAGGGCCGGAAACACCATATATTTT	CASSSPLRAGNTIYF
TRBJ2-7	-	TRBV28	-	TGTGCCAGCAGGCTTTACAGGGCGCAACCCTACGAGCAGTACTTC	CASRLYRAQPYEQYF
TRBJ2-7	-	TRBV20-1	once	TGCAGCGCGGGTTCGGTTTACGAGCAGTACTTC	CSAGSVYEQYF
TRBJ1-3	-	TRBV12-3/TRBV12-4	-	TGTGCCAGCAGCCTCGGAGGGAACACCATATATTTT	CASSLGGNTIYF
TRBJ2-3	TRBD2	TRBV7-9	-	TGTGCCAGCAGCACAGCCCGACTAGCGGGGAGCACAGATACGCAGTATTTT	CASSTARLAGSTDTQYF
TRBJ2-7	TRBD1	TRBV30	once	TGTGCCTGGAGCACCGGGACAGGCGTCTACGAGCAGTACTTC	CAWSTGTGVYEQYF
TRBJ2-2	-	TRBV7-9	-	TGTGCCAGCAGCCCGACATCCAGTCGGGAGCTGTTTTTT	CASSPTSSRELFF
TRBJ1-2	TRBD1	TRBV13	-	TGTGCCAGCAGCACCCGACAGGGCGGTGGCTACACCTTC	CASSTRQGGGYTF
TRBJ1-5	TRBD1	TRBV19	-	TGTGCCACCACAGACAGGGCCTTGGTTAGCAATCAGCCCCAGCATTTT	CATTDRALVSNQPQHF
TRBJ2-5	-	TRBV5-1	-	TGCGCCAGCAGCCCCGTGGGGTTCCGAGCAGGGGGGGAGACCCAGTACTTC	CASSPVGFRAGGETQYF
TRBJ2-1	-	TRBV7-2	once	TGTGCCAGCAGTACGGGACTCATCTCCTACAATGAGCAGTTCTTC	CASSTGLISYNEQFF
TRBJ1-1	-	TRBV5-1	-	TGCGCCAGCAGCTTCACAGGCGGCACTGAAGCTTTCTTT	CASSFTGGTEAFF
TRBJ2-4	-	TRBV6-1	-	TGTGCCAGCAGTGAACCCGGGGCCAAAAACATTCAGTACTTC	CASSEPGAKNIQYF
TRBJ2-6	-	TRBV7-9	once	TGTGCCAGCAGCCACACCGCCAGGTGGGCTTCTGGGGCCAACGTCCTGACTTTC	CASSHTARWASGANVLTF